These 21 T cell receptor beta chains share one sample of origin, sequenced in a study of Ad26.COV2.S vaccination and SARS-CoV-2 variants (TCRdb year 2021). Read against the paper, the sample's treatment or condition label means: about 20 received Ad26.COV2.S at low or high dose, single or two shots; roughly five received placebo; per-sample allocation not given. Repertoires of vaccine and placebo recipients were sequenced from samples taken on day 63 after the first injection. The protocol used for the library was the immunoSEQ multiplex PCR assay. What TCRdb holds here is the immuneACCESS table cut down to in-frame rearrangements. Part of the clones is not present; checked against another copy, under half of the missing clones reflect an unresolved V gene, and the others are unexplained. The sample table lists roughly 330,000 clones, around 90% of them with a count of one. The ten most abundant clones make up 5.5% of the sample.

The sequencing here drew on peripheral blood, taken in a trial of Ad26.COV2.S vaccine versus placebo. Source of these receptors: a person between 18 and 65 years old who received the Ad26.COV2.S COVID-19 vaccine or a placebo.

The chain uses TRBV5-1 and TRBJ2-3; TRBD1 is a possible D gene (6 bases). The germline V and J ends were trimmed by 0 bases and 0 bases, with 11 bases remaining between them. The CDR3 runs to 16 residues. From germline, CDR1 is SGHRS and CDR2 YFSETQ. The chain's CDR3 is CASSLASGASTDTQYF. The CDR3 region has the DNA TGCGCCAGCAGCTTGGCGTCAGGGGCGAGCACAGATACGCAGTATTTT.

The DNA of the CDR3 is TGTGCCAGCAGCTTCGGCCCGCGGCGGACCGGGGAGCTGTTTTTT. It codes for CASSFGPRRTGELFF. The rearrangement joins TRBV7-3 to TRBJ2-2; D remains ambiguous. The V end lost 3 bases, the J end lost 5 bases, and 13 bases lay between the germline ends. This CDR3 spans 15 amino acids. The V gene's germline CDR1 is SGHTA and CDR2 FQGTGA.

This sequence joins TRBV4-3 and TRBJ1-5; D remains ambiguous. This CDR3 spans 14 amino acids. Germline CDR1 is LGHNA and CDR2 is YSLEER. V lost 0 bases to trimming and J lost 9 bases, with 12 bases between them. The CDR3: CASSQDTVPGPQHF. The CDR3 coding sequence is TGCGCCAGCAGCCAAGATACGGTACCCGGGCCCCAGCATTTT.

The rearrangement links TRBV4-1 to TRBJ2-2; no definite D call. The CDR3 is 14 amino acids. Germline V lookup: CDR1 MGHRA, CDR2 YSYEKL. V lost 2 bases, J lost 4 bases, and 8 bases lay in between. CDR3 region: CASSQIPGTGELFF. CDR3 coding DNA: TGCGCCAGCAGCCAAATCCCAGGCACCGGGGAGCTGTTTTTT.

The chain combines TRBV12-3 or TRBV12-4 with TRBJ1-2, with 9 bases lining up with TRBD1. J lost 7 bases, V lost 5 bases, and 5 bases had no gene match. The CDR3 totals 13 residues. CDR3 region: CASSVGQGSGYTF. Written as DNA, the CDR3 is TGTGCCAGCAGTGTGGGACAGGGAAGTGGCTACACCTTC.

The chain recombines TRBV19 with TRBJ1-1; no definite D call. CDR1 LNHDA and CDR2 SQIVND come from the germline V gene (reference sequence). CDR3 length equals 12 residues. Trimming took 9 bases from V and 4 from J, leaving 12 bases between them. CDR3 protein: CASSRAGTEAFF. CDR3 nucleotide sequence: TGTGCCAGCAGTCGGGCCGGCACTGAAGCTTTCTTT.

This clone was detected a few times. The chain combines TRBV10-2 with TRBJ2-1; D is undetermined. The V and J ends lost 3 bases and 4 bases respectively, with 10 bases between them. The CDR3 covers 14 residues. CDR1 is WSHSY and CDR2 is SAAADI in the germline V gene. CDR3 nucleotide sequence: TGCGCCAGCAGTGAACTGTACCAATACAATGAGCAGTTCTTC. It translates to CASSELYQYNEQFF.

The rearrangement uses TRBV21-1 and TRBJ1-4; TRBD1 was called by the table and not checked on the DNA. TRBV21-1 is shown as a pseudogene. The CDR3 covers 17 residues. The DNA for the CDR3 is TGTGCCAGCACCCCTCCGGGACAGGGGACAACTAATGAAAAACTGTTTTTT. Its protein is CASTPPGQGTTNEKLFF.

This clone appeared once. The rearrangement joins TRBV14 to TRBJ1-2; tentative D call: TRBD1 (5 bases). V was clipped by 4 bases and J by 2 bases, with 8 bases between them. The germline V gene has CDR1 SGHDN and CDR2 FVKESK. The length of the CDR3 is 13 residues. The CDR3 DNA follows: TGTGCCAGCAGCCTAGGACAAAACTATGGCTACACCTTC. This encodes CASSLGQNYGYTF.

The rearrangement uses TRBV19 and TRBJ1-1; 9 positions agree with TRBD1. CDR3 length equals 17 residues. Unmatched junction bases numbered 11, after V lost 6 bases and J lost 0 bases. CDR1 LNHDA and CDR2 SQIVND come from the germline V gene (reference sequence). The CDR3 region is CASRLSGTGIMNTEAFF. CDR3 DNA sequence: TGTGCCAGTAGGCTATCCGGGACAGGGATCATGAACACTGAAGCTTTCTTT.

The rearrangement links TRBV18 to TRBJ1-2, with D hard to call. Germline assignment: CDR1 KGHSH and CDR2 LQKENI. V gave up 6 bases and J gave up 1 base, with 12 bases separating them. This CDR3 has 14 amino acids. DNA of the CDR3: TGTGCCAGCTCCCCCTTTCGAGATAACTATGGCTACACCTTC. Residues: CASSPFRDNYGYTF.

This clone was counted between two and nine times. The V call is TRBV9, the J call TRBJ2-7; D may be TRBD1 or TRBD2 (5 bases each). The germline V gene has CDR1 SGDLS and CDR2 YYNGEE. Between the trimmed V and J ends, which lost 4 bases and 2 bases, there was a span of 13 bases. CDR3 length equals 14 residues. The CDR3 protein is CASSTGPATYEQYF. CDR3 DNA sequence: TGTGCCAGCAGCACGGGACCGGCGACCTACGAGCAGTACTTC.

The chain carries TRBV5-1 and TRBJ1-1; 8 bases align to TRBD1. Germline CDR1 is SGHRS and CDR2 is YFSETQ. CDR3 length: 15 residues. V lost 3 bases, J lost 4 bases, and 8 bases stayed unmatched. The DNA for the CDR3 is TGCGCCAGCAGCTCAACAGGGGGAGGAGGCACTGAAGCTTTCTTT. This codes for CASSSTGGGGTEAFF.

V usage is TRBV19 and J usage is TRBJ1-2, with D tentatively TRBD1 (5 bases). The CDR3 has 11 residues. The V gene lost 7 bases and the J gene lost 14 bases, with 17 bases spanning the gap. Germline V gene lookup returns CDR1 LNHDA and CDR2 SQIVND (reference sequence). CDR3 sequence: CASTSGYSRTF. Written as DNA, the CDR3 is TGTGCCAGTACTTCAGGGTATTCTAGAACCTTC. The full variable domain, with the rest looked up from reference TRBV19 and TRBJ1-2, is DGGITQSPKYLFRKEGQNVTLSCEQNLNHDAMYWYRQDPGQGLRLIYYSQIVNDFQKGDIAEGYSVSREKKESFPLTVTSAQKNPTAFYLCASTSGYSRTFGSGTRLTVV.

The V gene is TRBV4-3, the J gene TRBJ2-7; 10 bases are a match to TRBD1. V trimming: 0 bases; J trimming: 3 bases; junction bases outside the gene matches: 2. The CDR3 consists of 15 residues. The germline gives CDR1 LGHNA, CDR2 YSLEER. In nucleotides, the CDR3 is TGCGCCAGCAGCCAAGATAGGACAGGGGGCTACGAGCAGTACGTC. This translates into CASSQDRTGGYEQYV.

The CDR3 spells CASSTTGVGVDTQYF. CDR3 nucleotides: TGTGCCAGTAGCACGACAGGGGTGGGGGTTGATACGCAGTATTTT. The chain has TRBV19 and TRBJ2-3, with 8 bases matching TRBD1. The ends lost 6 bases at V and 6 bases at J; junction bases unmatched: 11. CDR1 is LNHDA and CDR2 is SQIVND in the germline V gene (reference sequence). The CDR3 has 15 residues.

The genes are TRBV9 and TRBJ1-1; D gene ambiguous. Looked up from germline, CDR1 is SGDLS and CDR2 is YYNGEE. Trimming shortened V by 0 bases and J by 1 base, and 7 bases separated the two germline ends. This CDR3 comprises 14 residues. Written as DNA, the CDR3 is TGTGCCAGCAGCGTAGAGGGCAGGAACACTGAAGCTTTCTTT. Protein product: CASSVEGRNTEAFF.

The table lists this clone with a few counts. The chain uses TRBV9 and TRBJ2-1; weak D call: TRBD1 (5 bases). Germline V lookup: CDR1 SGDLS, CDR2 YYNGEE. The CDR3 spans 14 residues. Trimming removed 4 bases at V and 7 bases at J, with 15 bases between. This chain's CDR3 is CASSPREGPNEQFF. The CDR3 region has the DNA TGTGCCAGCAGCCCCAGGGAAGGTCCGAATGAGCAGTTCTTC.

The J gene is TRBJ2-2, the V gene TRBV5-6; either TRBD1 or TRBD2 may supply D (6 bases each). CDR1 is SGHDT, CDR2 YYEEEE, per germline. Trimming shortened V by 2 bases and J by 4 bases, and 12 bases separated the two germline ends. The CDR3 totals 15 residues. DNA for the CDR3: TGTGCCAGCAGCTTAATGGGGGGCGGCACCGGGGAGCTGTTTTTT. Encoded protein: CASSLMGGGTGELFF.

This chain links TRBV10-3 with TRBJ2-3; TRBD1 aligns across 10 bases. The germline V gene encodes CDR1 ENHRY and CDR2 SYGVKD. This CDR3 is built from 15 residues. The V and J ends lost 4 bases and 6 bases, in that order; junction bases with no gene match: 7. The CDR3 loop is CAISGDRGLADTQYF. Here the CDR3 DNA reads TGTGCCATCAGTGGGGACAGGGGCCTCGCGGATACGCAGTATTTT.

Comments on this clone: One junction end disagrees with the germline gene, perhaps due to a read error. This chain joins TRBV7-8 and TRBJ2-7; 9 bases agree with TRBD2. Germline-derived CDR1 and CDR2 are SGHVS and FQNEAQ. The CDR3 sequence is 14 residues long. CDR3 amino acids: CASSIAGVPGEQYF. The CDR3 DNA sequence: TGTGCCAGCAGCATAGCGGGGGTGCCTGGCGAGCAGTACTTC. Supplemented by reference TRBV7-8 and TRBJ2-7, the full variable domain reads GAGVSQSPRYKVAKRGQDVALRCDPISGHVSLFWYQQALGQGPEFLTYFQNEAQLDKSGLPSDRFFAERPEGSVSTLKIQRTQQEDSAVYLCASSIAGVPGEQYFGPGTRLTVT.